Sequencing of this TCR beta chain was carried out in a study of cytomegalovirus exposure and HLA in healthy donors. This CDR3 comprises 15 residues. Germline values: CDR1 MNHEY, CDR2 SMNVEV (reference sequence). V was pared by 3 bases and J by 5 bases, with 5 bases of the junction left unmatched. The study ran its PCR with 60 Vbeta and 13 Jbeta primers. Only in-frame clones appear in the TCRdb table, and some are missing; sequencing was by immunoSEQ multiplex PCR. The data show some 130,000 clones, with 70% to 80% seen just once and roughly 2.3% held by the top ten. This clonotype originated in a man younger than 40 in good health and CMV-seronegative. The V gene is TRBV27, the J gene TRBJ2-3; 10 bases line up with TRBD1. The material sequenced was PBMCs. The DNA of the CDR3 is TGTGCCAGCAGTTTCGGGACAGGGGCGGAAGATACGCAGTATTTT. It yields the protein CASSFGTGAEDTQYF.